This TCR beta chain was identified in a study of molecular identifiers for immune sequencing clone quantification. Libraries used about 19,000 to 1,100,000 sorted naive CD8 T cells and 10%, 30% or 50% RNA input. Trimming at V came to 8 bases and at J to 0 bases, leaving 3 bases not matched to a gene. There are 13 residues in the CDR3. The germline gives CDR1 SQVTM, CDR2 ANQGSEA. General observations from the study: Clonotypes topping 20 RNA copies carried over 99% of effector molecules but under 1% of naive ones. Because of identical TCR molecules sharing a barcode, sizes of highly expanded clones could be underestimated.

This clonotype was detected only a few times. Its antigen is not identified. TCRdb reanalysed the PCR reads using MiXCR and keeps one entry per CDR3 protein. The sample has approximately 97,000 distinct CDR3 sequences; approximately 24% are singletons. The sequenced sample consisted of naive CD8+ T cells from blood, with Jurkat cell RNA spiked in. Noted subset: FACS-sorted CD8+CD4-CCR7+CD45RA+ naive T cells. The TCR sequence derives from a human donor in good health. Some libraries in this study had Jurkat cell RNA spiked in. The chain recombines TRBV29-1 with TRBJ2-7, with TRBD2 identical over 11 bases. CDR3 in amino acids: CSYTSGSSYEQYF. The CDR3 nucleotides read TGCAGCTACACTAGCGGGAGCTCCTACGAGCAGTACTTC.